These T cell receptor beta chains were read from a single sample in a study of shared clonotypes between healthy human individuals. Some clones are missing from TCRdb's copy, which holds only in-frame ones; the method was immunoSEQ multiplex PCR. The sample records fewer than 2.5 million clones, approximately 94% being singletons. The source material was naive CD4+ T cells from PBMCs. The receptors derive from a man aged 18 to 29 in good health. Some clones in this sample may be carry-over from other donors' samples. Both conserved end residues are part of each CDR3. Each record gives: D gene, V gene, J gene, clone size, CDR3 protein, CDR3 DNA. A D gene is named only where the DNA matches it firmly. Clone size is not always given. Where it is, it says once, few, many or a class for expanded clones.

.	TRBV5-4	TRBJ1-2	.	CASSLVVGASDGYTF	TGTGCCAGCAGCTTGGTTGTGGGGGCAAGTGACGGCTACACCTTC
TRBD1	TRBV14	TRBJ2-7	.	CASSHRQGAYEQYF	TGTGCCAGCAGTCACAGACAGGGGGCCTACGAGCAGTACTTC
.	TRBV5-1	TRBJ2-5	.	CASSTGPETQYF	TGCGCCAGCTCGACTGGGCCAGAGACCCAGTACTTC
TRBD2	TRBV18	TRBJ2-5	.	CASSPGTSGEETQYF	TGTGCCAGCTCACCTGGGACTAGCGGGGAAGAGACCCAGTACTTC
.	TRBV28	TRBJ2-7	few	CASSLGQPYEQYF	TGTGCCAGCAGTCTCGGACAGCCCTACGAGCAGTACTTC
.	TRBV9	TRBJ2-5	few	CASSVDDYQETQYF	TGTGCCAGCAGCGTAGATGATTACCAAGAGACCCAGTACTTC
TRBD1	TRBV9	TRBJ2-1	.	CASSVGDSPYNEQFF	TGTGCCAGCAGCGTAGGGGACAGCCCCTACAATGAGCAGTTCTTC
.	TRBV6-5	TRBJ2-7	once	CASSLQPPYEQYF	TGTGCCAGCAGTTTACAGCCTCCCTACGAGCAGTACTTC
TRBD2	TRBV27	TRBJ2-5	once	CASSFEREGRETQYF	TGTGCCAGCAGTTTCGAGCGGGAGGGAAGGGAGACCCAGTACTTC
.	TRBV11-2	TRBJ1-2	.	CASSHDSRHGYTF	TGTGCCAGCAGCCACGACTCCCGGCATGGCTACACCTTC
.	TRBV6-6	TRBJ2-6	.	CASSSAGGTGANVLTF	TGTGCCAGCAGTTCAGCGGGCGGGACTGGGGCCAACGTCCTGACTTTC
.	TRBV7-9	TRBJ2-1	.	CASSLGLVEFF	TGTGCCAGCAGCTTAGGACTAGTCGAGTTCTTC
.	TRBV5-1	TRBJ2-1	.	CASSLHLPGTYNEQFF	TGCGCCAGCAGCTTGCATCTGCCAGGGACTTACAATGAGCAGTTCTTC